This T cell receptor (beta chain) came from a study of Ad26.COV2.S vaccination and SARS-CoV-2 variants. Whole-study context: The study gave Ad26.COV2.S intramuscularly, once or twice 56 days apart. The study's findings and limits: It was reported that spike-specific CD8+ and CD4+ T cell responses were substantially broad after vaccination.

The method was immunoSEQ multiplex PCR; TCRdb's version includes in-frame clones alone and lacks a portion of them. The repertoire holds over 250,000 clones, more than 70% seen once, with around 3% in the top ten. As concerns this clone: Its antigen is unknown.

Treatment defined: about 20 received Ad26.COV2.S at low or high dose, single or two shots; about five received placebo; per-sample allocation not given. On day 63 after the first injection, vaccine and placebo recipients gave samples. This CDR3 spans 13 amino acids. CDR1 LGHNA and CDR2 YSLEER come from the germline V gene. The V and J ends lost 0 bases and 7 bases respectively, with 9 bases between them. The chain has TRBV4-3 and TRBJ1-2, with D unresolved. Sample: peripheral blood, taken in a trial of Ad26.COV2.S vaccine versus placebo. The TCR comes from a person between 18 and 65 years old who received the Ad26.COV2.S COVID-19 vaccine or a placebo. CDR3 protein: CASSQDREFGYTF. The CDR3 coding sequence is TGCGCCAGCAGCCAAGATCGGGAATTTGGCTACACCTTC.